This note documents a single T cell receptor (beta chain) sequence. This may come from a read error, since a much larger clone is one base off. These data belong to a study of tumor and adjacent non-tumor tissue in lung cancer. The template was RNA from unsorted bulk tissue. TCRbeta libraries were built with three rounds of nested PCR, modified from ARM-PCR. MiXCR, run by TCRdb on the multiplex PCR reads, gives a single entry per CDR3 protein. The sample holds about 93,000 distinct CDR3 sequences, less than 80% seen once. The CDR3 has 14 amino acids. V lost 3 bases, J lost 1 base, and 12 bases lay in between. The germline CDR1 and CDR2 sequences are DFQATT and SNEGSKA (reference sequence).

The source material was lung tumor tissue. The clonotype was recovered from a man aged 55 to 69 with non-small cell lung cancer. The chain has TRBV20-1 and TRBJ2-5; possible D gene TRBD2, 5 bases. CDR3 in DNA: TGCAGTGCTAGCGGGATGGGCCTCCAAGAGACCCAGTACTTC. Amino acids: CSASGMGLQETQYF.